What follows are 8 T cell receptor beta chains derived from one specimen sequenced in a study of blood T cell repertoires in COVID-19. Clones were sequenced by immunoSEQ multiplex PCR, and TCRdb holds only the in-frame ones, with some missing. Among about 380,000 clones listed, roughly 86% were seen once. Sample: PBMCs or T cells enriched from blood (not recorded which). Receptors originate from a man aged 25 to 40 who had recovered from COVID-19.

The V and J genes are TRBV20-1 and TRBJ2-7; 7 bases match TRBD2. There are 14 residues in the CDR3. From germline, CDR1 is DFQATT and CDR2 SNEGSKA (reference sequence). The J segment lost 4 bases and the V segment lost 3 bases, leaving 9 bases of the junction unmatched. The CDR3 protein is CSASLGAGEYEQYF. The CDR3 DNA reads TGCAGTGCTAGTCTTGGTGCGGGGGAATACGAGCAGTACTTC.

This clone has more than one count but fewer than ten. The chain couples TRBV30 to TRBJ1-3; 7 bases line up with TRBD1. J was trimmed by 6 bases and V by 5 bases; bases with no gene match: 10. Germline CDR1 reads GTSNPN; CDR2 reads SVGIG (reference sequence). The CDR3 totals 14 residues. In DNA form, the CDR3 reads TGTGCCTGGGTACGACAGGGAAGGTCAAACACCATATATTTT. This translates into CAWVRQGRSNTIYF.

The chain joins TRBV10-3 to TRBJ1-3, with 7 bases matching TRBD1. The V gene's germline CDR1 is ENHRY and CDR2 SYGVKD. The CDR3 totals 14 residues. Germline trimming cut 11 bases from V and 0 bases from J; bases unmatched to any gene: 7. The CDR3 region is CASGQAISGNTIYF. The CDR3 DNA follows: TGTGCCTCCGGACAGGCGATCTCTGGAAACACCATATATTTT.

The chain uses TRBV24-1 and TRBJ2-3; TRBD2 aligns across 13 bases. The J segment lost 0 bases and the V segment lost 4 bases, leaving 6 bases of the junction unmatched. This CDR3 has 18 residues. Germline V CDR1 and CDR2: KGHDR, SFDVKD. The chain's CDR3 is CATSDRGTSGASTDTQYF. The CDR3, as DNA: TGTGCCACCAGTGACCGAGGGACTAGCGGGGCTAGCACAGATACGCAGTATTTT.

This rearrangement joins TRBV7-2 to TRBJ2-2; 7 nucleotides line up with TRBD2. The trim removed 1 base at V and 9 bases at J, leaving 11 bases unmatched. The CDR3 is made up of 16 amino acids. Per germline, CDR1 SGHTA and CDR2 FQGNSA. CDR3 DNA sequence: TGTGCCAGCAGCTTAGGGGGGGGGACGACCTACCGGGAGCTGTTTTTT. Translation: CASSLGGGTTYRELFF.

V gene TRBV27 combines with J gene TRBJ1-4; D gene uncertain. This CDR3 spans 13 amino acids. Germline V gives CDR1 MNHEY, CDR2 SMNVEV (reference sequence). V shed 4 bases and J shed 7 bases, with 10 bases lying between them. CDR3 nucleotide sequence: TGTGCCAGCAGTTCTAGAGCTCGTGAAAAACTGTTTTTT. Translated, it gives CASSSRAREKLFF.

This sequence joins TRBV5-1 and TRBJ1-1; 7 bases map to TRBD1. Losses at the gene ends were 1 base for V and 2 bases for J; bases not matched to a gene: 8. The germline V gene has CDR1 SGHRS and CDR2 YFSETQ. The CDR3 is made up of 16 amino acids. The CDR3 bases are TGCGCCAGCAGCTTGCTTAGGACAGGAGGAAACACTGAAGCTTTCTTT. Translation: CASSLLRTGGNTEAFF.

The V and J genes are TRBV7-9 and TRBJ2-1, with D possibly being TRBD1 (6 bases). Trimming left V 4 bases short and J 6 bases short, with 10 bases between. This CDR3 is built from 13 residues. Per the germline V gene, CDR1 is SEHNR and CDR2 is FQNEAQ (reference sequence). The CDR3 sequence: CASSSRQVNEQFF. CDR3 coding DNA: TGTGCCAGCAGCTCGCGACAGGTCAATGAGCAGTTCTTC. The whole variable domain, filled in from reference TRBV7-9 and TRBJ2-1, reads DTGVSQNPRHKITKRGQNVTFRCDPISEHNRLYWYRQTLGQGPEFLTYFQNEAQLEKSRLLSDRFSAERPKGSFSTLEIQRTEQGDSAMYLCASSSRQVNEQFFGPGTRLTVL.